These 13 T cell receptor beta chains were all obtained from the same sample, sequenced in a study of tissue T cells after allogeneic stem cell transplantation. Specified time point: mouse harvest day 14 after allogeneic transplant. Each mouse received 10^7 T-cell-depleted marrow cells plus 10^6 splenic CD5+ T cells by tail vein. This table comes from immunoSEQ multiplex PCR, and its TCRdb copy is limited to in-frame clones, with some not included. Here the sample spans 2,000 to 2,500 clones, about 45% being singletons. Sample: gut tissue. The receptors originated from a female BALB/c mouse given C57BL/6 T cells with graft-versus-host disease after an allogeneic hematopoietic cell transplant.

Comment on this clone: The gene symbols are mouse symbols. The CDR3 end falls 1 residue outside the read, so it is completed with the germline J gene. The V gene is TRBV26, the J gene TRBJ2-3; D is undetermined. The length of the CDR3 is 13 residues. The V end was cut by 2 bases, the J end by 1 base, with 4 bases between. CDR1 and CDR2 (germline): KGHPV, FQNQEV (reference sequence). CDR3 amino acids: CASSLGRAETLYF. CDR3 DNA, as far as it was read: TGTGCCAGCAGTCTGGGGCGTGCAGAAACGCTGTAT.

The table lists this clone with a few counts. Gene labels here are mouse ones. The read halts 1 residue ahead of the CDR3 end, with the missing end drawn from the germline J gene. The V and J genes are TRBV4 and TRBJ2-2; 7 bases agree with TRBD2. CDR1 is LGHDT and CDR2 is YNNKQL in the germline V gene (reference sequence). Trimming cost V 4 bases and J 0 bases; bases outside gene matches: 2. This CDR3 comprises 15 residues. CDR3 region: CASSWGLSNTGQLYF. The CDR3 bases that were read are TGTGCCAGCAGCTGGGGACTGTCAAACACCGGGCAGCTCTAC.

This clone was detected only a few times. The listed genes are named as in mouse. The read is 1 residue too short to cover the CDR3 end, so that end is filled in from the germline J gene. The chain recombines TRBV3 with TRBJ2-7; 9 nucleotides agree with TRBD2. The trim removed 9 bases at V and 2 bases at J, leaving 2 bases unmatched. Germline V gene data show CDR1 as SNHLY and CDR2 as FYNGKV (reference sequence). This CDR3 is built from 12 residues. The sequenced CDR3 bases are TGTGCCAGTCGACTGGGGGCCTATGAACAGTAC. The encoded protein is CASRLGAYEQY. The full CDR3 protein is CASRLGAYEQYF.

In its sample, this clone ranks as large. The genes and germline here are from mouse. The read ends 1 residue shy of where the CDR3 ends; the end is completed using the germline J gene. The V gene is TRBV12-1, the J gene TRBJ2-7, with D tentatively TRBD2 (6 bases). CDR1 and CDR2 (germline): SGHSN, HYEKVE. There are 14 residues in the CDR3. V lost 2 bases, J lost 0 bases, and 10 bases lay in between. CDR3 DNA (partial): TGTGCCAGCTCTCCGGGGGGAAGCTCCTATGAACAGTAC. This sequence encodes CASSPGGSSYEQY. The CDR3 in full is CASSPGGSSYEQYF.

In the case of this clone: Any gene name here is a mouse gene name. Incomplete CDR3 DNA: TGTGCCAGCAGGCCGGGACAATATGCTGAGCAGTTC. Translating gives CASRPGQYAEQF. The full CDR3 reads CASRPGQYAEQFF. The V gene is TRBV26, the J gene TRBJ2-1; D might be TRBD1 (6 bases). The read ends 1 residue shy of where the CDR3 ends; the end is completed using the germline J gene. With 6 bases removed from V and 4 bases from J, the gap between germline ends came to 10 bases. CDR3 size: 13 residues. Germline CDR1 reads KGHPV; CDR2 reads FQNQEV (reference sequence).

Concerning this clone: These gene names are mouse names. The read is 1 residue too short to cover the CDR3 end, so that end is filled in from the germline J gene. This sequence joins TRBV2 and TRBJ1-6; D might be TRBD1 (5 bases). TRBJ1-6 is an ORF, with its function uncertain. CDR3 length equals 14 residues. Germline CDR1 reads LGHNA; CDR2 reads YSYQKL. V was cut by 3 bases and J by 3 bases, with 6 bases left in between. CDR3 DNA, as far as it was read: TGTGCCAGCAGCCAGGGGGACTATAATTCGCCCCTCTAC. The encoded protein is CASSQGDYNSPLY. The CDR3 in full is CASSQGDYNSPLYF.

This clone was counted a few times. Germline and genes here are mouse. Here the CDR3 reads CASSLRGEQYF. Partial CDR3 DNA: TGTGCCAGCAGCTTAAGAGGTGAACAGTAC. The V and J genes are TRBV3 and TRBJ2-7; no clear D gene. The read is 1 residue too short to cover the CDR3 end, so that end is filled in from the germline J gene. Germline assignment: CDR1 SNHLY and CDR2 FYNGKV (reference sequence). With 2 bases removed from V and 6 bases from J, the gap between germline ends came to 5 bases. This CDR3 has 11 amino acids.

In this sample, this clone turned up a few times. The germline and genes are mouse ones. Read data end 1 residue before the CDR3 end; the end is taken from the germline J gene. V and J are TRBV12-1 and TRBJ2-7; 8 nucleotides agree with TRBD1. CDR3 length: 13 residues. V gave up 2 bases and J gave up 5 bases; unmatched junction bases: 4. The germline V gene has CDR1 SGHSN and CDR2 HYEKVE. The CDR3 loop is CASSPWTGHEQYF. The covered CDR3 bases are TGTGCCAGCTCTCCCTGGACAGGGCATGAACAGTAC.

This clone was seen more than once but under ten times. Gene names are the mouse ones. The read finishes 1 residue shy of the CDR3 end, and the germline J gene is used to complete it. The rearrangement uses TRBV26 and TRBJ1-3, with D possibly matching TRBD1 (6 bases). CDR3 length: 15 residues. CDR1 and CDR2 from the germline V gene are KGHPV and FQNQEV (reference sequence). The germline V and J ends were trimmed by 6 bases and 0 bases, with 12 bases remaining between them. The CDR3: CASRPGQNSGNTLYF. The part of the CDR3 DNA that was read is TGTGCCAGCAGGCCGGGACAAAATTCTGGAAATACGCTCTAT.

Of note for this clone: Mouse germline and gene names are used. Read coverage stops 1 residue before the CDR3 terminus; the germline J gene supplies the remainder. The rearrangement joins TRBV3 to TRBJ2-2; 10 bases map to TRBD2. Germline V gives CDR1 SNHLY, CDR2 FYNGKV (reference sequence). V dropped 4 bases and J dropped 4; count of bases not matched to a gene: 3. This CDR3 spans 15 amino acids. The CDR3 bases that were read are TGTGCCAGCAGCTGGGGACTGGGGAGCACCGGGCAGCTCTAC. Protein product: CASSWGLGSTGQLY. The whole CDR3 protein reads CASSWGLGSTGQLYF. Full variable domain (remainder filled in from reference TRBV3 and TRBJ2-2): GPKVLQIPSHQIIDMGQMVTLNCDPVSNHLYFYWYKQILGQQMEFLVNFYNGKVMEKSKLFKDQFSVERPDGSYFTLKIQPTALEDSAVYFCASSWGLGSTGQLYFGEGSKLTVL.

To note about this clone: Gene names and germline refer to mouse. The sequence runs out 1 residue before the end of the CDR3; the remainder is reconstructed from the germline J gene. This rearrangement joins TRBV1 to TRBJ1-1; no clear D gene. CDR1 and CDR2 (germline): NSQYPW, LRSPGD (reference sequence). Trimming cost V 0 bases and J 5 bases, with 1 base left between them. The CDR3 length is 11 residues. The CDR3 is CTCSAETEVFF. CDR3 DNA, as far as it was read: TGCACCTGCAGTGCAGAGACAGAAGTCTTC.

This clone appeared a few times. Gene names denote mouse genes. CDR3 amino acids: CASSLSTGGAQEQYF. Incomplete CDR3 DNA: TGTGCCAGCAGTCTGTCGACTGGGGGGGCGCAGGAACAGTAC. The V call is TRBV26, the J call TRBJ2-7, with 12 bases identical to TRBD2. The missing CDR3 end, 1 residue past where the read stops, is filled in from the germline J gene. After removal of 0 bases from V and 7 bases from J, the junction contained 4 bases not matched to a gene. The CDR3 runs to 15 residues. Germline lookup yields CDR1 KGHPV and CDR2 FQNQEV (reference sequence).

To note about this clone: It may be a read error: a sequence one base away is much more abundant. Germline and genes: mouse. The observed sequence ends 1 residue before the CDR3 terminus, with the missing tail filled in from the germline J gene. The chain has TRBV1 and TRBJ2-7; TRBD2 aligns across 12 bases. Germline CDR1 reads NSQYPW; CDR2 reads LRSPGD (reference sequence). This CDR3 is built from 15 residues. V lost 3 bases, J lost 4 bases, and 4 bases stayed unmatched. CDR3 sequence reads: CTCSAGLGGPYEQYF. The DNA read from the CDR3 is TGCACCTGCAGTGCGGGACTGGGGGGTCCTTATGAACAGTAC.